Listed below are T cell receptor beta chains from one sample, sequenced in a study of T cell clones after liver transplantation. The method was immunoSEQ multiplex PCR; TCRdb's version includes in-frame clones alone and lacks a portion of them. The repertoire has around 75,000 clones, around four fifths of them found once; the top ten carry approximately 2.1%. The sample in question was CD4+ T cells from blood, obtained around 50 months after liver transplant. The receptors shown here come from a human patient who received a liver transplant. The graft donor may have contributed some T cells. Each CDR3 is given with its conserved first and last residue. A D gene is named only where the DNA matches it firmly. Clone size is shown for a subset of rows, as once, few, many or a class of expanded clone.

J,V,D,size,length,DNA,CDR3
TRBJ1-6,TRBV5-1,NA,NA,13,TGCGCCAGCAGCCCGGACTATAATTCACCCCTCCACTTT,CASSPDYNSPLHF
TRBJ1-6,TRBV7-9,NA,NA,15,TGTGCCAGCAGTACTAGACGAGACGCGGGTTCACCCCTCCACTTT,CASSTRRDAGSPLHF
TRBJ1-1,TRBV2,NA,NA,15,TGTGCCAGCAGTGAAATTGCGGGGGGCGGCACTGAAGCTTTCTTT,CASSEIAGGGTEAFF
TRBJ2-1,TRBV28,NA,NA,15,TGTGCCAGCAGCTATGGTCGAGGAGGGCCTAATGAGCAGTTCTTC,CASSYGRGGPNEQFF
TRBJ2-7,TRBV28,TRBD2,NA,14,TGTGCCAGCATCGGCGCGGGAGGGCCAGGGGAGCAGTACTTC,CASIGAGGPGEQYF
TRBJ2-2,TRBV7-2,NA,NA,15,TGTGCCAGCAGCTTAAGGAGGGGGGGCACCGGGGAGCTGTTTTTT,CASSLRRGGTGELFF
TRBJ2-6,TRBV5-4,NA,NA,17,TGTGCCAGCAGCTTGGCCCAGATCCGCTCTGGGGCCAACGTCCTGACTTTC,CASSLAQIRSGANVLTF
TRBJ2-5,TRBV7-2,NA,NA,13,TGTGCCAGCAGCCGGAAGGGACGGGAGACCCAGTACTTC,CASSRKGRETQYF
TRBJ2-1,TRBV5-4,NA,NA,12,TGTGGCTGGACGAGGAACTACAATGAGCAGTTCTTC,CGWTRNYNEQFF
TRBJ2-5,TRBV14,TRBD2,NA,17,TGTGCCAGCAGCCAAGTTCGGGTAGCGGGGGGGCAAGAGACCCAGTACTTC,CASSQVRVAGGQETQYF
TRBJ2-2,TRBV11-3,NA,NA,12,TGTGCCAGCAGCCGACGCGACGGGGAGCTGTTTTTT,CASSRRDGELFF
TRBJ2-2,TRBV7-7,TRBD2,once,17,TGTGCCAGCAGCCCGCGGGTGGCGGGGGGGCCGGTCGGGGAGCTGTTTTTT,CASSPRVAGGPVGELFF
TRBJ1-4,TRBV5-4,NA,NA,18,TGTGCCAGCAGCTTTCTTTCCGGGACAAGGCCCCGACATGAAAAACTGTTTTTT,CASSFLSGTRPRHEKLFF
TRBJ1-1,TRBV7-3,NA,once,13,TGTGCCAGCAGCTTACAACCAAAAACAGAAGCTTTCTTT,CASSLQPKTEAFF
TRBJ2-5,TRBV5-1,TRBD2,once,15,TGCGCCAGCAGCCCCACGGCGGGGGGGCTTGAGACCCAGTACTTC,CASSPTAGGLETQYF
TRBJ2-5,TRBV6-1,TRBD1,NA,14,TGTGCCAGCAAAGAAGTGACAGGGGTGGAGACCCAGTACTTC,CASKEVTGVETQYF
TRBJ2-5,TRBV13,NA,NA,16,TGTGCCAGCACCTCTTTTGAGCATGCCGCGGATGGGACCCAGTACTTC,CASTSFEHAADGTQYF
TRBJ2-7,TRBV7-3,NA,NA,16,TGTGCCAGCAGCCCCCAGGGAGGAGTGAAGGGGCTCGAGCAGTACTTC,CASSPQGGVKGLEQYF
TRBJ2-2,TRBV9,NA,NA,15,TGTGCCAGCAGCCCCGAGGGGGGGTACACCGGGGAGCTGTTTTTT,CASSPEGGYTGELFF
TRBJ2-5,TRBV7-9,NA,NA,15,TGTGCCAGCAGCTTAGGGGGGTTACGGGGAGAGACCCAGTACTTC,CASSLGGLRGETQYF
TRBJ1-3,TRBV18,TRBD1,NA,16,TGTGCCAGCTCACCATCGGGACAGGGCACTGGAAACACCATATATTTT,CASSPSGQGTGNTIYF
TRBJ2-2,TRBV7-9,TRBD2,NA,15,TGTGCCAGCAGCGGGGCTAGCGGGAGCACCGGGGAGCTGTTTTTT,CASSGASGSTGELFF
TRBJ1-1,TRBV11-1,NA,NA,16,TGTGCCAGCAGCTTGCGTTTGATAGGCGAGGGCACTGAAGCTTTCTTT,CASSLRLIGEGTEAFF
TRBJ2-5,TRBV19,TRBD2,NA,13,TGTGCCAGTAGTTTCGGACTAGCGGAGACCCAGTACTTC,CASSFGLAETQYF
TRBJ2-7,TRBV9,TRBD2,NA,14,TGTGCCAGCAGCGTAGGCCTAGCGGGAGGGAAGCAGTACTTC,CASSVGLAGGKQYF
TRBJ2-2,TRBV27,NA,NA,16,TGTGCCAGCAGACCTTTTGGGTCAGCGAACACCGGGGAGCTGTTTTTT,CASRPFGSANTGELFF
TRBJ1-1,TRBV18,NA,NA,13,TGTGCCAGCTCACTCAGGAAGAACACTGAAGCTTTCTTT,CASSLRKNTEAFF
TRBJ1-6,TRBV4-3,NA,NA,15,TGCGCCAGCAGCCAAGAAGCTGCTTTTAATTCACCCCTCCACTTT,CASSQEAAFNSPLHF
TRBJ2-5,TRBV30,NA,NA,12,TGTGCCTGGAGTGGTGGGTCAGAGACCCAGTACTTC,CAWSGGSETQYF
TRBJ2-1,TRBV4-2,TRBD1,NA,13,TGTGCCAGCAGCTTACAGGGGAGCAATGAGCAGTTCTTC,CASSLQGSNEQFF
TRBJ2-3,TRBV11-3,NA,NA,14,TGTGCCAGCAGCCCTCGACAGAGCACAGATACGCAGTATTTT,CASSPRQSTDTQYF
TRBJ2-3,TRBV7-3,TRBD2,NA,15,TGTGCCAGCAGCTCTCTCAGCGGGGGGCCAGATACGCAGTATTTT,CASSSLSGGPDTQYF
TRBJ1-1,TRBV2,NA,NA,13,TGTGCCAGCAGTGATAGGGGGAACACTGAAGCTTTCTTT,CASSDRGNTEAFF
TRBJ1-5,TRBV7-3,NA,NA,13,TGTGCCAGCAGCTTAGGCCGAGGACAGCCCCAGCATTTT,CASSLGRGQPQHF